The 27 T cell receptor beta chains presented below share a single source sample, sequenced in a study of regulatory T cells in long-lasting Graves disease. Arm-PCR of CDR3 regions and iRepertoire HTBI primers were used to build TCR beta libraries. TCRdb processed the multiplex PCR reads anew with MiXCR; each CDR3 protein has one entry. The sample consists of 500,000 or so distinct CDR3 sequences, 15% to 20% of them appearing once. Time point meaning: newly diagnosed GD, antithyroid drugs for less than 3 months. The TCR library used RNA extracted from PBMCs. This sample was also put to use in a study of T cells in Graves' hyperthyroidism and ophthalmopathy.

The starting material was peripheral blood mononuclear cells (PBMCs), obtained at new diagnosis, from a patient treated with antithyroid drugs. The receptors stem from a man in his forties or fifties with Graves disease.

The chain has TRBV6-2 or TRBV6-3 and TRBJ2-1; D perhaps matches TRBD2 (6 bases). V was shortened by 0 bases and J by 11 bases, with 17 bases between the two germline ends. The CDR3 is 15 amino acids. CDR1 and CDR2 from the germline V gene are MNHEY and SVGEGT. Here the CDR3 DNA reads TGTGCCAGCAGTTACTCCCGTGTGGGAGGCCTAAAGCAGTTCTTC. Its translation is CASSYSRVGGLKQFF.

This clonotype was counted many times. This chain connects TRBV24-1 to TRBJ2-3, with TRBD2 identical over 10 bases. Germline V gene lookup returns CDR1 KGHDR and CDR2 SFDVKD. The CDR3 loop spans 18 amino acids. Unmatched junction bases numbered 9, after V lost 0 bases and J lost 4 bases. The CDR3 nucleotides are TGTGCCACCAGTGATTTGCCCGCTAGCGGGAGAGATGCAGATACGCAGTATTTT. Its translation: CATSDLPASGRDADTQYF.

At least ten counts were recorded for this clonotype. The V call is TRBV18, the J call TRBJ1-5, with a tentative D call TRBD1 (5 bases). This CDR3 region has 15 residues. CDR1 KGHSH and CDR2 LQKENI come from the germline V gene. Trimming removed 3 bases at V and 0 bases at J, with 9 bases between. In nucleotides, the CDR3 is TGTGCCAGCTCACCCGGGGGAGATAGCAATCAGCCCCAGCATTTT. It specifies CASSPGGDSNQPQHF.

The chain uses TRBV27 and TRBJ2-7; 9 positions agree with TRBD2. Per germline, CDR1 MNHEY and CDR2 SMNVEV (reference sequence). V trimming: 5 bases; J trimming: 5 bases; junction bases outside the gene matches: 4. This CDR3 is built from 13 residues. For the CDR3, the DNA is TGTGCCAGCAGTCGGACTAGCGCCCACGAGCAGTACTTC. Amino acids: CASSRTSAHEQYF.

This clonotype was observed at least ten times. J is TRBJ2-6 and V is TRBV20-1, with D uncertain. The germline V gene has CDR1 DFQATT and CDR2 SNEGSKA (reference sequence). This CDR3 spans 14 amino acids. Trimming removed 5 bases at V and 2 bases at J, with 10 bases between. The CDR3 reads CSAALGPGANVLTF. The CDR3 DNA is TGCAGTGCTGCCCTGGGCCCTGGGGCCAACGTCCTGACTTTC.

The sample holds many counts of this clonotype. The rearrangement joins TRBV5-1 to TRBJ2-1, with a tentative D call TRBD2 (5 bases). This CDR3 spans 13 amino acids. V lost 9 bases, J lost 5 bases, and 15 bases lay in between. Looked up from germline, CDR1 is SGHRS and CDR2 is YFSETQ. The CDR3 protein is CATHSAPNNEQFF. DNA of the CDR3: TGCGCCACCCATAGCGCCCCTAACAATGAGCAGTTCTTC.

This clonotype was recorded many times. The chain employs TRBV2 and TRBJ2-5, with 12 bases aligning to TRBD2. The J segment lost 4 bases and the V segment lost 6 bases, leaving 3 bases of the junction unmatched. Per germline, CDR1 SNHLY and CDR2 FYNNEI. This CDR3 spans 14 amino acids. The CDR3 DNA reads TGTGCCAGCAGCCGGGGACTAGCGGGAGAGACCCAGTACTTC. This sequence encodes CASSRGLAGETQYF.

The table lists this clonotype with a few counts. V is TRBV2 and J is TRBJ1-2; D perhaps matches TRBD1 (6 bases). The CDR3 totals 15 residues. Germline values: CDR1 SNHLY, CDR2 FYNNEI. Trimming pared 5 bases from V and 0 bases from J, leaving 13 bases between. CDR3 nucleotides: TGTGCCAGCAGTCCGCAGGGGTTAGCTAACTATGGCTACACCTTC. Protein sequence: CASSPQGLANYGYTF.

Comment on this clonotype: A much larger clone lies a single base off, so this may be a read error. No conserved phenylalanine or tryptophan is present at the end of the CDR3, so a read error is the likely explanation. The chain recombines TRBV6-2 or TRBV6-3 with TRBJ2-1; D ambiguous. The length of the CDR3 is 14 residues. Germline CDR1 reads MNHEY; CDR2 reads SVGEGT. Trimming pared 6 bases from V and 3 bases from J, leaving 12 bases between. The CDR3 is CASRTWTGYNEQFL. CDR3 DNA: TGTGCCAGCAGAACCTGGACGGGCTACAATGAGCAGTTCCTC.

Worth noting for this clonotype: This could be a read error, since a much larger clone is one nucleotide away. The genes are TRBV6-1 and TRBJ2-7; 7 nucleotides match TRBD1. Germline lookup yields CDR1 MNHNS and CDR2 SASEGT. This CDR3 spans 14 amino acids. The CDR3 loop is CASSPRQGPYERYF. The CDR3 DNA sequence: TGTGCCAGCAGTCCTCGACAGGGCCCCTACGAGCGGTACTTC.

This clonotype was seen many times. The chain couples TRBV2 to TRBJ2-7; D gene unclear. The V and J ends lost 6 bases and 2 bases respectively, with 8 bases between them. Looked up from germline, CDR1 is SNHLY and CDR2 is FYNNEI. This CDR3 is 12 amino acids long. The CDR3 nucleotides read TGTGCCAGCAGAAAAATAGCCTACGAGCAGTACTTC. Residues: CASRKIAYEQYF. Filled out from reference TRBV2 and TRBJ2-7, the complete variable domain reads EPEVTQTPSHQVTQMGQEVILRCVPISNHLYFYWYRQILGQKVEFLVSFYNNEISEKSEIFDDQFSVERPDGSNFTLKIRSTKLEDSAMYFCASRKIAYEQYFGPGTRLTVT.

This clonotype was recorded many times. The chain couples TRBV28 to TRBJ1-5, with a weak D call TRBD1 (5 bases). Germline V lookup: CDR1 MDHEN, CDR2 SYDVKM. CDR3 length: 13 amino acids. Trimming removed 5 bases at V and 7 bases at J, with 12 bases between. The CDR3 DNA sequence: TGTGCCAGCAGTGGGACTCGGGGGCAGCCCCAGCATTTT. Residues: CASSGTRGQPQHF. Full variable domain (outside the CDR3, taken from reference TRBV28 and TRBJ1-5): DVKVTQSSRYLVKRTGEKVFLECVQDMDHENMFWYRQDPGLGLRLIYFSYDVKMKEKGDIPEGYSVSREKKERFSLILESASTNQTSMYLCASSGTRGQPQHFGDGTRLSIL.

This clonotype was seen ten or more times. This chain links TRBV11-2 with TRBJ2-5; D could derive from TRBD1 or TRBD2 (5 bases each). The CDR3 has 14 amino acids. In germline, CDR1 is SGHAT, CDR2 FQNNGV. Trimming pared 2 bases from V and 10 bases from J, leaving 17 bases between. The CDR3 loop reads CASSLIRDPRDQYF. In DNA, the CDR3 is TGTGCCAGCAGCTTAATCCGGGACCCTCGGGACCAGTACTTC.

This clonotype showed up many times. The gene calls are TRBV28 and TRBJ1-2; the match to TRBD1 covers 12 bases. Per the germline V gene, CDR1 is MDHEN and CDR2 is SYDVKM. V gave up 5 bases and J gave up 4 bases; unmatched junction bases: 5. CDR3 length: 15 residues. CDR3 nucleotide sequence: TGTGCCAGCAGTAACCGGGACAGGGGGCCCTATGGCTACACCTTC. Translating it yields CASSNRDRGPYGYTF.

The chain uses TRBV6-2 or TRBV6-3 and TRBJ1-5; D remains unclear. Per the germline V gene, CDR1 is MNHEY and CDR2 is SVGEGT. The CDR3 runs to 13 residues. Trimming cost V 7 bases and J 4 bases, with 11 bases left between them. The CDR3: CASKQTANQPQHF. Written as DNA, the CDR3 is TGTGCCAGCAAACAAACAGCGAATCAGCCCCAGCATTTT.

The rearrangement uses TRBV27 and TRBJ2-5, with 12 nucleotides matching TRBD1. Germline lookup yields CDR1 MNHEY and CDR2 SMNVEV (reference sequence). Trimming cost V 5 bases and J 7 bases; bases outside gene matches: 8. This CDR3 is 15 amino acids long. CDR3 residues: CASSHGTGGLRTQYF. Written as DNA, the CDR3 is TGTGCCAGCAGTCACGGGACAGGGGGCCTGCGGACCCAGTACTTC.

The gene calls are TRBV5-5 and TRBJ1-2; the match to TRBD1 covers 7 bases. CDR1 is SGHKS and CDR2 is YYEKEE in the germline V gene (reference sequence). The CDR3 has 14 amino acids. V trimming: 5 bases; J trimming: 7 bases; junction bases outside the gene matches: 11. The CDR3 loop is CASSFTRGLGGYTF. CDR3 bases: TGTGCCAGCAGTTTTACAAGGGGGCTTGGTGGCTACACCTTC.

The chain uses TRBV15 and TRBJ1-5, with 10 bases that match TRBD1. Per germline, CDR1 LNHNV and CDR2 YYDKDF (reference sequence). The CDR3 covers 16 residues. Trimming at V came to 1 base and at J to 7 bases, leaving 7 bases not matched to a gene. The CDR3 sequence is CATSRGQGAPGQPQHF. In DNA, the CDR3 is TGTGCCACCAGCAGAGGACAGGGGGCACCGGGCCAGCCCCAGCATTTT. The whole variable domain, filled in from reference TRBV15 and TRBJ1-5, reads DAMVIQNPRYQVTQFGKPVTLSCSQTLNHNVMYWYQQKSSQAPKLLFHYYDKDFNNEADTPDNFQSRRPNTSFCFLDIRSPGLGDTAMYLCATSRGQGAPGQPQHFGDGTRLSIL.

This clonotype was seen at least ten times. The chain links TRBV27 to TRBJ2-4; 9 bases match TRBD1. CDR1 MNHEY and CDR2 SMNVEV come from the germline V gene (reference sequence). V dropped 4 bases and J dropped 1; count of bases not matched to a gene: 5. The CDR3 extends over 16 amino acids. Written as DNA, the CDR3 is TGTGCCAGCAGTTCCGGGACAGGGATGGCCAAAAACATTCAGTACTTC. The encoded protein is CASSSGTGMAKNIQYF.

The chain employs TRBV14 and TRBJ1-4, with unresolved D. Trimming left V 0 bases short and J 11 bases short, with 7 bases between. This CDR3 has 12 residues. Germline V gene sequence: CDR1 SGHDN, CDR2 FVKESK. Here the CDR3 reads CASSQDVGKLFF. The CDR3 DNA sequence: TGTGCCAGCAGCCAAGATGTAGGGAAACTGTTTTTT.

This clonotype was observed a handful of times. The gene calls are TRBV7-8 and TRBJ1-4, with D possibly being TRBD1 (5 bases). The CDR3 contains 16 residues. Per germline, CDR1 SGHVS and CDR2 FQNEAQ. V was cut by 2 bases and J by 2 bases, with 12 bases left in between. The CDR3 region has the DNA TGTGCCAGCAGCTTAAACGGGGGTCCGACTAATGAAAAACTGTTTTTT. This translates into CASSLNGGPTNEKLFF. Supplemented by reference TRBV7-8 and TRBJ1-4, the full variable domain reads GAGVSQSPRYKVAKRGQDVALRCDPISGHVSLFWYQQALGQGPEFLTYFQNEAQLDKSGLPSDRFFAERPEGSVSTLKIQRTQQEDSAVYLCASSLNGGPTNEKLFFGSGTQLSVL.

This clonotype was found many times. V and J are TRBV28 and TRBJ2-4; either TRBD1 or TRBD2 may supply D (5 bases each). The V and J ends lost 5 bases and 1 base respectively, with 15 bases between them. The CDR3 loop spans 16 amino acids. In germline, CDR1 is MDHEN, CDR2 SYDVKM. CDR3 coding DNA: TGTGCCAGCAGTGCTCGGGGACCGGGGGCCAAAAACATTCAGTACTTC. It translates to CASSARGPGAKNIQYF.

This clonotype occurred many times. This chain joins TRBV9 and TRBJ2-5, with 12 bases fitting TRBD1. Germline V gene data show CDR1 as SGDLS and CDR2 as YYNGEE. Germline trimming cut 2 bases from V and 5 bases from J; bases unmatched to any gene: 4. The CDR3 totals 15 residues. The CDR3 loop reads CASSVGQGARETQYF. The CDR3 nucleotides are TGTGCCAGCAGCGTGGGACAGGGGGCGCGGGAGACCCAGTACTTC.

This clonotype was seen ten or more times. This chain links TRBV2 with TRBJ1-5; maybe TRBD1 (5 bases). The germline V and J ends were trimmed by 4 bases and 1 base, with 11 bases remaining between them. Germline V gives CDR1 SNHLY, CDR2 FYNNEI. This CDR3 is built from 15 residues. The CDR3 loop is CASSVGTGSNQPQHF. For the CDR3, the DNA is TGTGCCAGCAGTGTAGGGACGGGGAGCAATCAGCCCCAGCATTTT.

This clonotype was counted at least ten times. The chain carries TRBV30 and TRBJ2-3; D gene unclear. Deletions cut 2 bases from V and 2 bases from J, with 11 bases between. Germline V gives CDR1 GTSNPN, CDR2 SVGIG (reference sequence). There are 14 residues in the CDR3. In nucleotides, the CDR3 is TGTGCCTGGAGTCCGGACCGGTTCACAGATACGCAGTATTTT. Residues: CAWSPDRFTDTQYF.

In this sample, this clonotype turned up a few times. The J gene is TRBJ2-7, the V gene TRBV9; D not certain. Trimming pared 0 bases from V and 0 bases from J, leaving 13 bases between. Germline V gives CDR1 SGDLS, CDR2 YYNGEE. The CDR3 runs 16 residues. CDR3 region: CASSVGWLGGSYEQYF. The CDR3 DNA is TGTGCCAGCAGCGTAGGTTGGTTGGGCGGCTCCTACGAGCAGTACTTC.

This clonotype has at least ten counts. The V call is TRBV5-1, the J call TRBJ2-7; 10 positions match TRBD2. After removal of 2 bases from V and 2 bases from J, the junction contained 10 bases not matched to a gene. Germline lookup yields CDR1 SGHRS and CDR2 YFSETQ. This CDR3 comprises 17 residues. DNA of the CDR3: TGCGCCAGCAGCTTTGGCCTAGGACTAGCGGTAACCTACGAGCAGTACTTC. Its protein is CASSFGLGLAVTYEQYF.